The rows below give T cell receptor beta chains drawn from one sample of a study of blood T cell repertoires in COVID-19. Sequencing was performed with immunoSEQ multiplex PCR; in TCRdb, only in-frame clones are kept and a portion is missing. The data show around 150,000 clones, about 80% seen once. Sequencing was done on a sample of PBMCs or T cells enriched from blood (not recorded which). The receptor source for this set is a woman aged 60-70 years who had recovered from COVID-19. CDR3s include the opening cysteine and the closing phenylalanine or tryptophan. A D gene is named only where the DNA matches it firmly. Expanded clones get a size class; other rows say once, few or many, or leave the size out.

TRBD1,few,TRBJ2-7,15,TRBV6-2/TRBV6-3,CASSYSWTGNGEQYF,TGTGCCAGCAGTTACTCGTGGACAGGGAACGGCGAGCAGTACTTC
.,.,TRBJ2-1,16,TRBV29-1,CSVSGTQLRVYNEQFF,TGCAGCGTTTCGGGAACCCAATTACGGGTTTACAATGAGCAGTTCTTC
TRBD1,.,TRBJ1-1,13,TRBV19,CASSTRQGTEAFF,TGTGCCAGTAGTACCAGACAGGGGACTGAAGCTTTCTTT
.,.,TRBJ1-5,13,TRBV5-6,CALPAGYNQPQHF,TGTGCCTTACCAGCAGGGTACAATCAGCCCCAGCATTTT
TRBD2,.,TRBJ2-3,15,TRBV19,CASSPSGGGPSTQYF,TGTGCCAGTAGTCCCTCCGGGGGGGGCCCCTCTACGCAGTATTTT
TRBD1,.,TRBJ1-2,14,TRBV10-3,CAINGQGGTYGYTF,TGTGCCATCAATGGACAGGGGGGAACCTATGGCTACACCTTC
.,.,TRBJ2-3,13,TRBV30,CAWSRQDTDTQYF,TGTGCCTGGAGTCGACAGGATACAGATACGCAGTATTTT
TRBD1,once,TRBJ2-7,13,TRBV29-1,CSVRDQGASEQYF,TGCAGCGTTCGCGACCAGGGGGCTTCCGAGCAGTACTTC
.,.,TRBJ2-5,14,TRBV2,CASSETDIQETQYF,TGTGCCAGCAGTGAAACAGATATCCAAGAGACCCAGTACTTC
TRBD1,.,TRBJ2-1,16,TRBV5-6,CASSLDYGTGLDEQFF,TGTGCCAGCAGCTTGGACTACGGGACAGGGTTGGATGAGCAGTTCTTC
TRBD1,.,TRBJ1-2,14,TRBV28,CASARDRAFYGYTF,TGTGCCAGCGCCCGGGACAGGGCTTTTTATGGCTACACCTTC
.,.,TRBJ1-1,14,TRBV7-9,CASSAGVQNTEAFF,TGTGCCAGCAGCGCGGGAGTGCAGAACACTGAAGCTTTCTTT
TRBD1,.,TRBJ1-5,15,TRBV5-1,CASSLMTGADQPQHF,TGCGCCAGCAGCTTGATGACAGGGGCTGATCAGCCCCAGCATTTT
.,.,TRBJ1-1,14,TRBV10-1,CASSESAENTEAFF,TGCGCCAGCAGTGAGTCCGCGGAGAACACTGAAGCTTTCTTT
TRBD2,.,TRBJ2-3,15,TRBV13,CASSPSTSGGLAQYF,TGTGCCAGCAGCCCTTCGACTAGCGGGGGGTTGGCGCAGTATTTT
TRBD1,once,TRBJ1-5,13,TRBV25-1,CAGIGTGNQPQHF,TGTGCCGGAATCGGGACAGGGAATCAGCCCCAGCATTTT
.,.,TRBJ1-5,14,TRBV6-5,CASSYGPGNQPQHF,TGTGCCAGCAGTTACGGTCCGGGTAATCAGCCCCAGCATTTT
.,.,TRBJ2-7,14,TRBV6-5,CASSLQAISYEQYF,TGTGCCAGCAGCCTTCAGGCTATCTCCTACGAGCAGTACTTC
.,.,TRBJ1-5,16,TRBV19,CASSMRHSNNGQPQHF,TGTGCCAGTAGTATGAGGCATTCAAATAATGGTCAGCCCCAGCATTTT
.,many,TRBJ2-2,14,TRBV6-5,CASNPDKNTGELFF,TGTGCCAGCAACCCGGACAAGAACACCGGGGAGCTGTTTTTT
TRBD1,few,TRBJ1-3,15,TRBV2,CASSKQGGSGNTIYF,TGTGCCAGCAGCAAACAGGGGGGCTCTGGAAACACCATATATTTT
TRBD1,few,TRBJ1-1,15,TRBV5-8,CASSLGGQGGTEAFF,TGTGCCAGCAGCTTGGGCGGACAGGGGGGCACTGAAGCTTTCTTT
TRBD1,.,TRBJ1-5,16,TRBV19,CASSMRTGGSNQPQHF,TGTGCCAGTAGTATGCGGACAGGGGGTAGCAATCAGCCCCAGCATTTT
.,.,TRBJ2-5,15,TRBV13,CASSLGGTQQETQYF,TGTGCCAGCAGCTTAGGCGGGACTCAACAAGAGACCCAGTACTTC
TRBD1,once,TRBJ2-1,15,TRBV2,CASTPRDRTNNEQFF,TGTGCCAGCACGCCTCGGGACAGGACCAACAATGAGCAGTTCTTC